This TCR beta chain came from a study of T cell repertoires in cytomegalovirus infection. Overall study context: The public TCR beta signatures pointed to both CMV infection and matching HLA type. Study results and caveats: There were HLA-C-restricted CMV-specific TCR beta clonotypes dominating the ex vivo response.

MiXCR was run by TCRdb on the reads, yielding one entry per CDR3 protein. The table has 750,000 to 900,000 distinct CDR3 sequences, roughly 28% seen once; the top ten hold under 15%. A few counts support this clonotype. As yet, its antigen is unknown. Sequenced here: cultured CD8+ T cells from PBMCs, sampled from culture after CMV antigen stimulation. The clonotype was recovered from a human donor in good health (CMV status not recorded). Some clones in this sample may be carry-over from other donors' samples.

The CDR3 loop reads CASSSRTAGELFF. The CDR3, as DNA: TGTGCCAGCAGCTCCAGGACAGCCGGGGAGCTGTTTTTT. The gene calls are TRBV7-2 and TRBJ2-2, with a possible D match to TRBD1 (6 bases). V was trimmed by 4 bases and J by 6 bases, leaving 9 bases between them. Germline-derived CDR1 and CDR2 are SGHTA and FQGNSA. This CDR3 region has 13 residues.